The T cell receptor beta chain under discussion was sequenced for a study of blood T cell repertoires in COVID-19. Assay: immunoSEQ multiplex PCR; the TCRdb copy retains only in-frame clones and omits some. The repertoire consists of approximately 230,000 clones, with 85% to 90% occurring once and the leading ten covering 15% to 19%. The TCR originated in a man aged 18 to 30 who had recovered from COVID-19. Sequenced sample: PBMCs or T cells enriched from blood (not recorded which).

This CDR3 reads CASSLDRGQPQHF. The CDR3 DNA is TGTGCCAGCAGCTTAGACAGGGGTCAGCCCCAGCATTTT. The chain uses TRBV7-2 and TRBJ1-5; 7 nucleotides line up with TRBD1. The V and J ends lost 1 base and 6 bases, in that order; junction bases with no gene match: 0. CDR1 is SGHTA, CDR2 FQGNSA, per germline. The CDR3 contains 13 residues.